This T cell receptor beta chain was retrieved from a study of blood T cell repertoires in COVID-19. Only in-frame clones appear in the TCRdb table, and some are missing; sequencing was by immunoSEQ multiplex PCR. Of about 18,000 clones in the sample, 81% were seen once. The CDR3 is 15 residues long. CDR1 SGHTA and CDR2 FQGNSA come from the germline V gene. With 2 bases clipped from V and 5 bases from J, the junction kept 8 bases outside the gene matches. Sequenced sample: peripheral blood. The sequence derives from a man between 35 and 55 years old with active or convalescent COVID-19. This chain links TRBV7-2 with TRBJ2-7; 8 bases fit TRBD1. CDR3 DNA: TGTGCCAGCAGCTTATGGGCAGGGGGCAGCCACGAGCAGTACTTC. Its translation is CASSLWAGGSHEQYF.